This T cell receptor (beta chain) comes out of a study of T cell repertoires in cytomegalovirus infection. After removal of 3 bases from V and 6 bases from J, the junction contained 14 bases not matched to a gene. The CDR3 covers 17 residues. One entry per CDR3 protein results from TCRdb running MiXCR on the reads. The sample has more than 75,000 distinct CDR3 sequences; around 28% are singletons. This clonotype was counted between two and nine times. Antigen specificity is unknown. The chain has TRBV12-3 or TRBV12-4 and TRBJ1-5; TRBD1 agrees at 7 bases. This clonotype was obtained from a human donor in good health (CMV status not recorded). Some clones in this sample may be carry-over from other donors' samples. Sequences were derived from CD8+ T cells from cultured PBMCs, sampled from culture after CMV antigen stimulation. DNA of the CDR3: TGTGCCAGCAGTTTGAGAGCCCAAGGGGGCTTGGCTCAGCCCCAGCATTTT. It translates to CASSLRAQGGLAQPQHF.